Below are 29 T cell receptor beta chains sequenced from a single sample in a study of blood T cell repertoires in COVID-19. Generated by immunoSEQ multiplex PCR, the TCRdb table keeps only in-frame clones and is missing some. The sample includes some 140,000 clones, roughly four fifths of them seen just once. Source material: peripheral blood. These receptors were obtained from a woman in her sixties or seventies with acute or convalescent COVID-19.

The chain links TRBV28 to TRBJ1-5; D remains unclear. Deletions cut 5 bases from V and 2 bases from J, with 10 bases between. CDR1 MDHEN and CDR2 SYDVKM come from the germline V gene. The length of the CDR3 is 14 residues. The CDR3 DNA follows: TGTGCCAGCAGTGTGGGCGGGGGCAATCAGCCCCAGCATTTT. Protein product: CASSVGGGNQPQHF.

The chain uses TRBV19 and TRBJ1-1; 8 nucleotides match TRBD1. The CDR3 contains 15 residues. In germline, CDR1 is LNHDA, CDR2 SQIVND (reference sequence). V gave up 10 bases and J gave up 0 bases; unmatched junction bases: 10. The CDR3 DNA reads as TGTGCCACGAGACAGGGGCGCGCCTTGAACACTGAAGCTTTCTTT. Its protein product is CATRQGRALNTEAFF.

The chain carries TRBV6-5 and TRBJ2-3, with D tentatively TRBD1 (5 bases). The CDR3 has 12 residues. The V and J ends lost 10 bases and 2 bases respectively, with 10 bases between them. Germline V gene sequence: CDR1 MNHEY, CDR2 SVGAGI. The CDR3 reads CATAGHTDTQYF. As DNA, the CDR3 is TGTGCCACCGCAGGGCACACAGATACGCAGTATTTT.

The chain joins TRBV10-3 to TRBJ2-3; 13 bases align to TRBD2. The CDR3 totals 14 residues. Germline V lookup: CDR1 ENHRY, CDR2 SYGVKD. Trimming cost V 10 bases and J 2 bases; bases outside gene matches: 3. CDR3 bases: TGTGCCACCGGACTAGCGGGGGACACAGATACGCAGTATTTT. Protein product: CATGLAGDTDTQYF.

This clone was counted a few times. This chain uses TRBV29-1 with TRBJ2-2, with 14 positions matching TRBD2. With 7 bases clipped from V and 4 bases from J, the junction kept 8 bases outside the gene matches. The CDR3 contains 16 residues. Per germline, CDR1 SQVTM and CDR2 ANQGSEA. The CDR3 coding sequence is TGCAGCGCCCAGGGGACTAGCGGGGGAGGCACCGGGGAGCTGTTTTTT. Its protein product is CSAQGTSGGGTGELFF.

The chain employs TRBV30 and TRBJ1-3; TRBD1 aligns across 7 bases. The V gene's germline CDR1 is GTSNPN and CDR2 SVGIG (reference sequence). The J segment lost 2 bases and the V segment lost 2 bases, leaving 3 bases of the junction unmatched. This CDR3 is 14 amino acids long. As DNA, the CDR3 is TGTGCCTGGAGTCGGGGGACAGCTGGAAACACCATATATTTT. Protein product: CAWSRGTAGNTIYF.

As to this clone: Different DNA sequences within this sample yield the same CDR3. CDR3 sequence: CASSPSGVNTGELFF. CDR3 coding DNA: TGTGCCAGTAGTCCATCGGGGGTGAACACCGGGGAGCTGTTTTTT. The chain carries TRBV19 and TRBJ2-2, with D perhaps matching TRBD2 (6 bases). Germline values: CDR1 LNHDA, CDR2 SQIVND (reference sequence). The CDR3 consists of 15 residues. The germline V and J ends were trimmed by 5 bases and 1 base, with 11 bases remaining between them.

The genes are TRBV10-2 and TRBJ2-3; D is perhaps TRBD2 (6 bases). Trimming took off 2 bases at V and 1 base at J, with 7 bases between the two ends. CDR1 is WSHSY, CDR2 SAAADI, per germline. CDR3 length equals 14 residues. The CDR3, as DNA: TGCGCCAGCAGTGAGACTAGCCGCACAGATACGCAGTATTTT. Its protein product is CASSETSRTDTQYF.

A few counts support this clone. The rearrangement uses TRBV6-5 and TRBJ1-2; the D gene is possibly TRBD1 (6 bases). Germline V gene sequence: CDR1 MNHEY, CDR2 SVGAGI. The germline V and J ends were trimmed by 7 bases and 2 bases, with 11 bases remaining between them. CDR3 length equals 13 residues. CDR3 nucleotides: TGTGCCAGCAAGGGGGGGCCGAACTATGGCTACACCTTC. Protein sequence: CASKGGPNYGYTF.

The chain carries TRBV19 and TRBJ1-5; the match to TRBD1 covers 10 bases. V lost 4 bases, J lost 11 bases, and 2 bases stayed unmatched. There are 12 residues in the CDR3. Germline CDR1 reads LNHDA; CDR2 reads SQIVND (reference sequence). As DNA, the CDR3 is TGTGCCAGTAGTACAGGACAGGGGGCCCAGCATTTT. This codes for CASSTGQGAQHF.

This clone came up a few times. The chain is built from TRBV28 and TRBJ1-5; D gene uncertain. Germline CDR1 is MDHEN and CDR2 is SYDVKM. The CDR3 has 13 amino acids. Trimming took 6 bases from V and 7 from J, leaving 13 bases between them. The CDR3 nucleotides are TGTGCCAGCAGCCTCGTCCAGAGGCAGCCCCAGCATTTT. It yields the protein CASSLVQRQPQHF.

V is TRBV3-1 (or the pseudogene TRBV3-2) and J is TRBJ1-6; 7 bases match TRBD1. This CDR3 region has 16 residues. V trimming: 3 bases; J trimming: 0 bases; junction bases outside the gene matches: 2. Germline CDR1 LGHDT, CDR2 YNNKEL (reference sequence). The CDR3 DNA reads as TGTGCCAGCAGCCAGACAGGGAGCTCCTATAATTCACCCCTCCACTTT. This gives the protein CASSQTGSSYNSPLHF.

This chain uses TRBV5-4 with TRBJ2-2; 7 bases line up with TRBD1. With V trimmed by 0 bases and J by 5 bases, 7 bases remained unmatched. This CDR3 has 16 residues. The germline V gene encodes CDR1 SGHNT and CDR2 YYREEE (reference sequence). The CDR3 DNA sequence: TGTGCCAGCAGCTTGGGCTTAGACAGGGCGACCGGGGAGCTGTTTTTT. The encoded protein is CASSLGLDRATGELFF.

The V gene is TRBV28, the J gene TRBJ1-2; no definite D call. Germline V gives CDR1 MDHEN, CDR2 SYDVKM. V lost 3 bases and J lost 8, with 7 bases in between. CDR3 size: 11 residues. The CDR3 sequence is CASSFSKGYTF. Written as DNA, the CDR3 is TGTGCCAGCAGTTTCAGTAAAGGCTACACCTTC.

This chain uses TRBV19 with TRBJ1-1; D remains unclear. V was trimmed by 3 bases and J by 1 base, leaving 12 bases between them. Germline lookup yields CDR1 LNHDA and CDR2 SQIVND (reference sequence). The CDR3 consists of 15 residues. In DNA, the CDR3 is TGTGCCAGTAGTATTATCCAGTTCCCGAACACTGAAGCTTTCTTT. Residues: CASSIIQFPNTEAFF.

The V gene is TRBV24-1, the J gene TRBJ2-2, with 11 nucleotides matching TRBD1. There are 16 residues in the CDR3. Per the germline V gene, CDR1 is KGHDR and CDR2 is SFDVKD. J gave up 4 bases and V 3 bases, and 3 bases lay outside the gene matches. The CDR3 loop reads CATSDAGTGGTGELFF. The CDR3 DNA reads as TGTGCCACCAGTGATGCCGGGACAGGGGGCACCGGGGAGCTGTTTTTT.

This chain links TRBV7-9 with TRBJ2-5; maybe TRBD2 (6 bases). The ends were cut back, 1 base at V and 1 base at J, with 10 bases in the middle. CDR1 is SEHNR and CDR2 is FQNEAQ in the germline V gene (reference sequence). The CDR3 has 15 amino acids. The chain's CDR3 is CASSLELALQETQYF. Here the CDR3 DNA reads TGTGCCAGCAGCTTAGAACTAGCCCTCCAAGAGACCCAGTACTTC.

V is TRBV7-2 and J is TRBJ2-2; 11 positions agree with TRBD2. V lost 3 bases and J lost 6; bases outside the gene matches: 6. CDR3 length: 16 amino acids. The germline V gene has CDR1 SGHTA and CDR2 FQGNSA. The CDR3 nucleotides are TGTGCCAGCAGCTTTTTTAGCGGGGGGGCTTCCGGGGAGCTGTTTTTT. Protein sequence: CASSFFSGGASGELFF.

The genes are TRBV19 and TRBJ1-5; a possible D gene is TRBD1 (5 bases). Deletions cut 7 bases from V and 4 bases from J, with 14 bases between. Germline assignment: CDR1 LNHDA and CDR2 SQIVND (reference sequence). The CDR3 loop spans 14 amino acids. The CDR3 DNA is TGTGCCAGTAACCTAGGGGTTTGGAATCAGCCCCAGCATTTT. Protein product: CASNLGVWNQPQHF.

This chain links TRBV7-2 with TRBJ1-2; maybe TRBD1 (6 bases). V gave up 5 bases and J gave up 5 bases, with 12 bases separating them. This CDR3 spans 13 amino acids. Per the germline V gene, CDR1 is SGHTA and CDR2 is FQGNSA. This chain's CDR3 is CASSLDSSYGYTF. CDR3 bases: TGTGCCAGCAGCCTGGACAGTTCGTATGGCTACACCTTC.

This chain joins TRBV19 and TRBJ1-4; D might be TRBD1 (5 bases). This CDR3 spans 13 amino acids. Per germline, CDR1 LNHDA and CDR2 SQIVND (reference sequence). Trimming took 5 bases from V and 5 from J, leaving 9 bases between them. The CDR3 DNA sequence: TGTGCCAGTAGTCGGCGGGGGAATGAAAAACTGTTTTTT. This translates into CASSRRGNEKLFF.

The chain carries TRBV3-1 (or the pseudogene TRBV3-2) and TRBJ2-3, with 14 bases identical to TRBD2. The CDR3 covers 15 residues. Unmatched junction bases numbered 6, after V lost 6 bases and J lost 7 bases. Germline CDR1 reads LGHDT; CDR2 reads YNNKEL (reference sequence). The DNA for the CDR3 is TGTGCCAGCAGTCCGACTAGCGGGGGGGATAATACGCAGTATTTT. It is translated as CASSPTSGGDNTQYF.

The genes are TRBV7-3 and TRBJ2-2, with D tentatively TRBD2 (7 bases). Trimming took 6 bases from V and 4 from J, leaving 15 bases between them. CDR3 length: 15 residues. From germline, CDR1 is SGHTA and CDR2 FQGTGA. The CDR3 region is CASRRGPSPTGELFF. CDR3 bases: TGTGCCAGCAGGCGGGGGCCATCCCCCACCGGGGAGCTGTTTTTT.

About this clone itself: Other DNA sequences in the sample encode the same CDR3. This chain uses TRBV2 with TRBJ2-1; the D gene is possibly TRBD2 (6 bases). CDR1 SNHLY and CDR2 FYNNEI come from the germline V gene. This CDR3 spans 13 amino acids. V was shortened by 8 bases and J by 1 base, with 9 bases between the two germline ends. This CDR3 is CASPGGSYNEQFF. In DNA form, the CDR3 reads TGTGCCAGCCCCGGAGGGTCCTACAATGAGCAGTTCTTC.

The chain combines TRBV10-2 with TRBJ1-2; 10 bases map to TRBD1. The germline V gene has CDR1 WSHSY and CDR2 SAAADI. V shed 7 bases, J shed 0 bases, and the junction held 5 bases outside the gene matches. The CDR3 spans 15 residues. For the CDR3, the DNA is TGCGCCAGCACAGGACAGGGGGTAACTAACTATGGCTACACCTTC. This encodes CASTGQGVTNYGYTF.

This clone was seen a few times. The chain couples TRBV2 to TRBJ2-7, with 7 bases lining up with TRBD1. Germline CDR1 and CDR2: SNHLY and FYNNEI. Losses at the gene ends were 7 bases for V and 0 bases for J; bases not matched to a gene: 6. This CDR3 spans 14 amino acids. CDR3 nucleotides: TGTGCCAGCACAACACAGGGGTACTCCTACGAGCAGTACTTC. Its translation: CASTTQGYSYEQYF.

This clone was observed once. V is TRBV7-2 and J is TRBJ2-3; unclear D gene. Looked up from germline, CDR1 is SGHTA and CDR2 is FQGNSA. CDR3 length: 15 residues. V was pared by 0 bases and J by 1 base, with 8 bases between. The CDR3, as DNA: TGTGCCAGCAGCTTAGCGCGCGGCCGCACAGATACGCAGTATTTT. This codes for CASSLARGRTDTQYF.

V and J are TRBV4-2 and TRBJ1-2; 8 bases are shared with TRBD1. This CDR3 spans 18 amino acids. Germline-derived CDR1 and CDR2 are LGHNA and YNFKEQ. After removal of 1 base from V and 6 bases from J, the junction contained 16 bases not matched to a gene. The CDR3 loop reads CASSQVPATGAGHNGYTF. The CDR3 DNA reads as TGTGCCAGCAGCCAAGTTCCCGCGACAGGGGCCGGACATAATGGCTACACCTTC.

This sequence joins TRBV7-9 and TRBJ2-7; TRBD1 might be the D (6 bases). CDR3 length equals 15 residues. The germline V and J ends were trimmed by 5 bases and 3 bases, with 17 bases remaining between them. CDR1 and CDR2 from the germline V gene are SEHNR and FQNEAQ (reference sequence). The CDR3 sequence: CASSPGDPKIYEQYF. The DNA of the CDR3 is TGTGCCAGCAGCCCAGGGGACCCAAAAATCTACGAGCAGTACTTC.